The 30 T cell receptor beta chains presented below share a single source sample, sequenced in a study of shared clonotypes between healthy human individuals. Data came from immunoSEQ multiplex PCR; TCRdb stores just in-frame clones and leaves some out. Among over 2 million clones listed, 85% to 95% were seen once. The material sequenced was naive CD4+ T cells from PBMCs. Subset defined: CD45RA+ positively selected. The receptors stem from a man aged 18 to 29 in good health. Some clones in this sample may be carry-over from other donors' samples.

CDR3 in DNA: TGTGCCAGTAGTGCCCACTTGACTAGCGGGACCGCCTACGAGCAGTACTTC. Translated: CASSAHLTSGTAYEQYF. The J gene is TRBJ2-7, the V gene TRBV19; 11 positions agree with TRBD2. Trimming took 5 bases from V and 2 from J; bases not matched to a gene: 11. The CDR3 consists of 17 residues. Germline loops: CDR1 LNHDA, CDR2 SQIVND (reference sequence).

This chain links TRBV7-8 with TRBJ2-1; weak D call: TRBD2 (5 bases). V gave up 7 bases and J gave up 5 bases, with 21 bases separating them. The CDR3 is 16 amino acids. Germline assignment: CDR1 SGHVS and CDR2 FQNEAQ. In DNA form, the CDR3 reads TGTGCCAGCACCCAATCCCGGACTCTAAGGGACAATGAGCAGTTCTTC. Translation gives CASTQSRTLRDNEQFF.

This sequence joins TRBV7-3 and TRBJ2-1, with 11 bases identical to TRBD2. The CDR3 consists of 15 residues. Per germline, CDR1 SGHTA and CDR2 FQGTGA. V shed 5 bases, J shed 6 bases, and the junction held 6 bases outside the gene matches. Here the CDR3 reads CASSPGLAEFNEQFF. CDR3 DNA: TGTGCCAGCAGCCCGGGACTAGCGGAGTTCAATGAGCAGTTCTTC. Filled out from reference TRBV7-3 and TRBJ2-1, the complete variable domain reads GAGVSQTPSNKVTEKGKYVELRCDPISGHTALYWYRQSLGQGPEFLIYFQGTGAADDSGLPNDRFFAVRPEGSVSTLKIQRTERGDSAVYLCASSPGLAEFNEQFFGPGTRLTVL.

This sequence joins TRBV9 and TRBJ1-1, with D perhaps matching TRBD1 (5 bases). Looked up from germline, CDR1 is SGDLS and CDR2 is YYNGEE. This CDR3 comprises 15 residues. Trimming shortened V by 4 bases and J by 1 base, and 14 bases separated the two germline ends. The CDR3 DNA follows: TGTGCCAGCAGCCCCCGCGGGGCGGAGAACACTGAAGCTTTCTTT. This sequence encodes CASSPRGAENTEAFF.

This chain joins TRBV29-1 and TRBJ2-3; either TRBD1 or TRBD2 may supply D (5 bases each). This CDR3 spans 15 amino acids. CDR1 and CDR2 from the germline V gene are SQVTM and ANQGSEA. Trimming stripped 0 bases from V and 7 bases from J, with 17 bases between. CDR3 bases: TGCAGCGTTGAAGATTTGGGCTACCGGGGCTATACGCAGTATTTT. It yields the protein CSVEDLGYRGYTQYF.

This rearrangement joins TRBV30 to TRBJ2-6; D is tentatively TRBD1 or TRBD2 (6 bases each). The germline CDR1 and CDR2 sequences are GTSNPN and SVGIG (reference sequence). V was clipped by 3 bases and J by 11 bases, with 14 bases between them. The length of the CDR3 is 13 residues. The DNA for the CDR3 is TGTGCCTGGAGGAGGGGGACTGAGGACGTCCTGACTTTC. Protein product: CAWRRGTEDVLTF.

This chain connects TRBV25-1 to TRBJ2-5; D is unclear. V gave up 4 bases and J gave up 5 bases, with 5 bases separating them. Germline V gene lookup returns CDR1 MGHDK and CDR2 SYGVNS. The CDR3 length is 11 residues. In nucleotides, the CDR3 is TGTGCCAGCAGTGTAGGGGAGACCCAGTACTTC. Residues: CASSVGETQYF.

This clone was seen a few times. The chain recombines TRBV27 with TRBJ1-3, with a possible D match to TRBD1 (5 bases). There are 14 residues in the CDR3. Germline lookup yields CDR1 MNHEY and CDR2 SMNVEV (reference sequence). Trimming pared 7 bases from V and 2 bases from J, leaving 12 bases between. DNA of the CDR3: TGTGCCAGCAAGAAAGCAGGGACTGGAAACACCATATATTTT. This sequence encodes CASKKAGTGNTIYF.

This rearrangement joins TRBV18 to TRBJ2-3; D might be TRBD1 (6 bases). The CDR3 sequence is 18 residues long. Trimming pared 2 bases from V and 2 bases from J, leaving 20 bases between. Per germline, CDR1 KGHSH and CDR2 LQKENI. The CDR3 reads CASSPFRVSGANTDTQYF. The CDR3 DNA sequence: TGTGCCAGCTCACCATTCAGGGTGTCAGGGGCAAACACAGATACGCAGTATTTT.

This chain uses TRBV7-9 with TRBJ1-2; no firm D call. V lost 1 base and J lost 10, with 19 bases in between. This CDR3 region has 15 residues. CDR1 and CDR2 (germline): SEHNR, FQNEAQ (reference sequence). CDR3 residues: CASSLGPGRLPSYTF. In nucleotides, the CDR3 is TGTGCCAGCAGCTTAGGGCCGGGTCGCCTGCCTTCCTACACCTTC.

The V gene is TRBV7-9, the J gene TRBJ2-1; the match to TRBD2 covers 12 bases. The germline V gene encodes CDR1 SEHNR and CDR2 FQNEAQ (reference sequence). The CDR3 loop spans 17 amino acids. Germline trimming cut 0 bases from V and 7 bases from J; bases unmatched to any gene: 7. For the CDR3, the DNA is TGTGCCAGCAGCTTAGCGATGACTAGCGGGAGAAAAAATGAGCAGTTCTTC. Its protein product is CASSLAMTSGRKNEQFF.

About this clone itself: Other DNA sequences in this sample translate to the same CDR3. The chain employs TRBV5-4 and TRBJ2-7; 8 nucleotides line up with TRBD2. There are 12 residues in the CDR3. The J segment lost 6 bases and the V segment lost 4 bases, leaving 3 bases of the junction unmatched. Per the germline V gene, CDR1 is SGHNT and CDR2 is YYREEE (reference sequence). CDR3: CASSPGGAEQYF. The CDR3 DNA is TGTGCCAGCAGCCCGGGGGGGGCCGAGCAGTACTTC.

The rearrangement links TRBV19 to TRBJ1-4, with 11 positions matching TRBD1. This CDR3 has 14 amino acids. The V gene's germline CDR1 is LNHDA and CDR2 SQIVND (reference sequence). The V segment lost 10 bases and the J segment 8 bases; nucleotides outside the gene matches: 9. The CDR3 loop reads CATRMDRGREKLFF. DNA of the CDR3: TGTGCCACCCGGATGGACAGGGGGCGCGAAAAACTGTTTTTT.

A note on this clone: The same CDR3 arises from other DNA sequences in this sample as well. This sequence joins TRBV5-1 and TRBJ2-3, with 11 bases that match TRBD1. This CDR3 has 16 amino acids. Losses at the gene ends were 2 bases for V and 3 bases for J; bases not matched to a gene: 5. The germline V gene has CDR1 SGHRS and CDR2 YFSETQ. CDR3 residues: CASSLPGTGGTDTQYF. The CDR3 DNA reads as TGCGCCAGCAGCTTACCCGGGACAGGGGGAACAGATACGCAGTATTTT.

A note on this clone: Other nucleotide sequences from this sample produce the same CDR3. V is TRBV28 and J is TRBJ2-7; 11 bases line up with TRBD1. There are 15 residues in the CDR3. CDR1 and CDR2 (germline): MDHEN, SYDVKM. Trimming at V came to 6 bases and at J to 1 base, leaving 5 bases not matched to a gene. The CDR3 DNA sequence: TGTGCCAGCAGCTTCGGGACAGGGGGTTCCTACGAGCAGTACTTC. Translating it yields CASSFGTGGSYEQYF.

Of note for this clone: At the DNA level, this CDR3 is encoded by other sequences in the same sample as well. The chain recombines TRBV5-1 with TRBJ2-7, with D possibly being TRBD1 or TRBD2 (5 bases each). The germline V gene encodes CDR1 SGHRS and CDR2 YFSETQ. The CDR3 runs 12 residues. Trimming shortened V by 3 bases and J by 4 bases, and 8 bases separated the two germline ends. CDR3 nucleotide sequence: TGCGCCAGCAGCTCGAGGGGTTACGAGCAGTACTTC. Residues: CASSSRGYEQYF.

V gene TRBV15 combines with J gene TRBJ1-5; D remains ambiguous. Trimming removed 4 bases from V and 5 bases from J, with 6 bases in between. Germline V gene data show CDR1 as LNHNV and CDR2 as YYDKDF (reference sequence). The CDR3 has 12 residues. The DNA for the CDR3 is TGTGCCACCAGCACCACTGATCAGCCCCAGCATTTT. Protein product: CATSTTDQPQHF.

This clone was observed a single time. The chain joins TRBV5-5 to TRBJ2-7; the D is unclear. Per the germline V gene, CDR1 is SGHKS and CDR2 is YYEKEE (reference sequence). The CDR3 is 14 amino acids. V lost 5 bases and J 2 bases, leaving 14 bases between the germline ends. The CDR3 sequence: CASSPPSIAYEQYF. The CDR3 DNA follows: TGTGCCAGCAGTCCACCCTCGATCGCCTACGAGCAGTACTTC.

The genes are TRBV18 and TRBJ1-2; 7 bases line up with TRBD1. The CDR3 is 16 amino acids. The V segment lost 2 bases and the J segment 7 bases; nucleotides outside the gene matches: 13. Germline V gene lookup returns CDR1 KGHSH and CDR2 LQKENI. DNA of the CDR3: TGTGCCAGCTCACCAGCCGTTGGGACAGAGGAACGTGGCTACACCTTC. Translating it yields CASSPAVGTEERGYTF.

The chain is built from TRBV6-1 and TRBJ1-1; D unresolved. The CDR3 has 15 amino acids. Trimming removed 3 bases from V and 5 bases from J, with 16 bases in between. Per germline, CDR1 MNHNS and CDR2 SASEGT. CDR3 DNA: TGTGCCAGCAGTGACTGGGGTGGTCCTCGTACTGAAGCTTTCTTT. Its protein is CASSDWGGPRTEAFF.

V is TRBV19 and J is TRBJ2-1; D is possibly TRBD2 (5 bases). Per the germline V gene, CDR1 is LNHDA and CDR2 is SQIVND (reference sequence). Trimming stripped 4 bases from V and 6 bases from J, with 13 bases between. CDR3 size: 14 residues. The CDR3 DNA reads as TGTGCCAGTAGTAATGCGGGCTTAGTCAATGAGCAGTTCTTC. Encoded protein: CASSNAGLVNEQFF.

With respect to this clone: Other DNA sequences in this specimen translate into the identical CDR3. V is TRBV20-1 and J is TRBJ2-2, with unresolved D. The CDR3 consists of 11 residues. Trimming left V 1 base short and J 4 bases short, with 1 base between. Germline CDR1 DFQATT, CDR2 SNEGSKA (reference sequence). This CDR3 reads CSARGTGELFF. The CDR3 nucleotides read TGCAGTGCTAGAGGCACCGGGGAGCTGTTTTTT.

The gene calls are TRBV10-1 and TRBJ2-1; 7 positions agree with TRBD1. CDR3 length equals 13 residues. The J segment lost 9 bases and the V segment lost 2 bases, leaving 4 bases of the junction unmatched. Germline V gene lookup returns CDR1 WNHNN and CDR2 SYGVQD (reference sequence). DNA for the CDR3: TGCGCCAGCAGTGAGGACAGGGTGATTGAGCAGTTCTTC. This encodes CASSEDRVIEQFF.

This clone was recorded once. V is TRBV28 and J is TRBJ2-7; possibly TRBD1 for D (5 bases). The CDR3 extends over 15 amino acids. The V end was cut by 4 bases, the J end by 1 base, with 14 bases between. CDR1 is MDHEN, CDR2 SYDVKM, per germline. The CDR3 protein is CASSSAGARSYEQYF. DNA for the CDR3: TGTGCCAGCAGTTCCGCTGGGGCTCGATCCTACGAGCAGTACTTC. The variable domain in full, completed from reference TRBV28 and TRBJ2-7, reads DVKVTQSSRYLVKRTGEKVFLECVQDMDHENMFWYRQDPGLGLRLIYFSYDVKMKEKGDIPEGYSVSREKKERFSLILESASTNQTSMYLCASSSAGARSYEQYFGPGTRLTVT.

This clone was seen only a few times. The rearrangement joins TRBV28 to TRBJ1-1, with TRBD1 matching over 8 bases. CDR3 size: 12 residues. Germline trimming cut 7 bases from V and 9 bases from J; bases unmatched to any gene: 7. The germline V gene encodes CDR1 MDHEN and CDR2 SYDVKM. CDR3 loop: CASITGGVKAFF. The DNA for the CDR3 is TGTGCCAGCATAACAGGGGGTGTAAAAGCTTTCTTT.

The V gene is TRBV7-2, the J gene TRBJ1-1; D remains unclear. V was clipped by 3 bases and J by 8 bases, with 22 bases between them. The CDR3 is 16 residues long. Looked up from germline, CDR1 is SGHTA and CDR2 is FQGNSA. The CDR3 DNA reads TGTGCCAGCAGCTTTGATCCTGGACGGGCAAGGAGGGAAGCTTTCTTT. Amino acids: CASSFDPGRARREAFF. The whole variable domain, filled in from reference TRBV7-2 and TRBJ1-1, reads GAGVSQSPSNKVTEKGKDVELRCDPISGHTALYWYRQSLGQGLEFLIYFQGNSAPDKSGLPSDRFSAERTGGSVSTLTIQRTQQEDSAVYLCASSFDPGRARREAFFGQGTRLTVV.

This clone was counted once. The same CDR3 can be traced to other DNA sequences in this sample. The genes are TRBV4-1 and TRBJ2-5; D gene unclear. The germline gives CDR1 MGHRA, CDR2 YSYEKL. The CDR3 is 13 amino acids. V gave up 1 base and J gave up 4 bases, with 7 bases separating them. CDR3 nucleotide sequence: TGCGCCAGCAGCCAAGTAAGTCGAGAGACCCAGTACTTC. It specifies CASSQVSRETQYF.

The chain's CDR3 is CASSPGGVNNQPQHF. Here the CDR3 DNA reads TGTGCCAGCAGCCCGGGAGGTGTGAACAATCAGCCCCAGCATTTT. V gene TRBV6-5 combines with J gene TRBJ1-5, with no clear D. Germline V gene sequence: CDR1 MNHEY, CDR2 SVGAGI. The V and J ends lost 6 bases and 3 bases respectively, with 15 bases between them. This CDR3 region has 15 residues.

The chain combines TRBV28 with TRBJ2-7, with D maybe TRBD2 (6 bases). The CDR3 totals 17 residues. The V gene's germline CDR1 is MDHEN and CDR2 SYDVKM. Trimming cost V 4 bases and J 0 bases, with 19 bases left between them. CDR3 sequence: CASSSHGAGTSSYEQYF. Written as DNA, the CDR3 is TGTGCCAGCAGTTCCCATGGGGCGGGAACAAGCTCCTACGAGCAGTACTTC.

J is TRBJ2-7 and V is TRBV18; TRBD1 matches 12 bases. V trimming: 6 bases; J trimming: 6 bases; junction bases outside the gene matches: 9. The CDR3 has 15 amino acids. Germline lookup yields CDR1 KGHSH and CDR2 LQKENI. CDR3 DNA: TGTGCCAGCTCCCTTGGGACAGGGGGCCTATCCGAGCAGTACTTC. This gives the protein CASSLGTGGLSEQYF.